This section outlines one T cell receptor (beta chain) sequence together with its context. Patients received nivolumab 3 mg/kg at weeks 1, 4, 7, 10, then fortnightly to week 26. The data were taken from a study of ipilimumab plus nivolumab after autologous stem cell transplantation. Turning to the study itself: Median doses per patient: about five ipilimumab, under 10 nivolumab.

The repertoire was sequenced with immunoSEQ multiplex PCR; TCRdb's copy has only in-frame clones and lacks some. The sample carries about 3,100 clones, around three quarters recorded once. This clonotype originated in a male donor with primary mediastinal lymphoma. Sequenced here: PBMCs, sampled in a trial of ipilimumab plus nivolumab as post-transplant consolidation.

The CDR3 DNA is TGTGCCAGTAGACGACTAGATACGCCTGGTGAGCAGTTCTTC. Amino acids: CASRRLDTPGEQFF. V is TRBV19 and J is TRBJ2-1, with a possible D match to TRBD2 (6 bases). Trimming pared 6 bases from V and 9 bases from J, leaving 18 bases between. CDR1 is LNHDA, CDR2 SQIVND, per germline (reference sequence). The CDR3 contains 14 residues. Full variable domain (remainder filled in from reference TRBV19 and TRBJ2-1): DGGITQSPKYLFRKEGQNVTLSCEQNLNHDAMYWYRQDPGQGLRLIYYSQIVNDFQKGDIAEGYSVSREKKESFPLTVTSAQKNPTAFYLCASRRLDTPGEQFFGPGTRLTVL.